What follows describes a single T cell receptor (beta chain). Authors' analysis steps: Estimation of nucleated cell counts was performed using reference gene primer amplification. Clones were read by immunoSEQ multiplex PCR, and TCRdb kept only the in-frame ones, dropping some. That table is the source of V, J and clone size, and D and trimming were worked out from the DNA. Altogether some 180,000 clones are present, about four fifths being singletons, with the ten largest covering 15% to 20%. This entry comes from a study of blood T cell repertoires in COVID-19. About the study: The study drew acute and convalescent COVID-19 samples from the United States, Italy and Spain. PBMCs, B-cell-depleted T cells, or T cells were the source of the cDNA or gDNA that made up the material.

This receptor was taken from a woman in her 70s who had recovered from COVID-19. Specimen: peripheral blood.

In DNA, the CDR3 is TGCGCCAGCAGTGAGTCAGGGGCCTCCACAGATACGCAGTATTTT. The encoded protein is CASSESGASTDTQYF. The rearrangement joins TRBV10-1 to TRBJ2-3; weak D call: TRBD1 (5 bases). CDR1 is WNHNN, CDR2 SYGVQD, per germline (reference sequence). This CDR3 has 15 residues. Trimming stripped 0 bases from V and 2 bases from J, with 9 bases between.